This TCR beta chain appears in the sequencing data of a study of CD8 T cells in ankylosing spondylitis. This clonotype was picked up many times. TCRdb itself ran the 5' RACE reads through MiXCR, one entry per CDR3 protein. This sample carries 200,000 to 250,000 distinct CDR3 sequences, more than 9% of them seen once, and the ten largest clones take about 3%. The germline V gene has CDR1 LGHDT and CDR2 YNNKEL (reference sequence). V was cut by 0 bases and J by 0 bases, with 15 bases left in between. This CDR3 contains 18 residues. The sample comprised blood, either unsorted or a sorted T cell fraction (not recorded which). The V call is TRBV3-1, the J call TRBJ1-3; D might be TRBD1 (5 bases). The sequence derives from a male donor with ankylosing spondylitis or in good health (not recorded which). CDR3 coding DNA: TGTGCCAGCAGCCAAGAAGCGCCGACAGTGCACTCTGGAAACACCATATATTTT. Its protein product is CASSQEAPTVHSGNTIYF.